The 15 T cell receptor beta chains listed next were all sequenced from one sample in a study of cytomegalovirus exposure and HLA in healthy donors (dated by TCRdb to 2017 to 2019). The method behind the library was the immunoSEQ multiplex PCR assay. For the multiplex PCR, a mixture combining 60 forward primers for TCR Vbeta segments and 13 reverse primers for TCR Jbeta segments was used. TCRdb mirrors the immuneACCESS table, restricted to in-frame sequences. Some clones are absent from its copies; in checked studies, under half trace to an unresolved V gene, and the reason for the others is unknown. Per the sample table, the count is some 150,000 clones. Of the sample, roughly 3% is held by the ten largest clones. The specimen was PBMCs. The receptors come from a man aged 35 to 55 in good health and CMV-seronegative.

The genes are TRBV11-2 and TRBJ2-7, with 9 bases matching TRBD1. CDR3 length: 15 amino acids. The ends lost 4 bases at V and 4 bases at J; junction bases unmatched: 8. Germline loops: CDR1 SGHAT, CDR2 FQNNGV. The CDR3: CASSSYRGRRYEQYF. In DNA form, the CDR3 reads TGTGCCAGCAGCTCATACAGGGGGCGCAGGTACGAGCAGTACTTC.

V and J are TRBV14 and TRBJ2-1, with D uncertain. Between the trimmed V and J ends, which lost 4 bases and 0 bases, there was a span of 10 bases. Germline V gives CDR1 SGHDN, CDR2 FVKESK. This CDR3 has 15 residues. The CDR3 spells CASSRARFSYNEQFF. CDR3 in DNA: TGTGCCAGCAGCCGGGCGAGATTCTCCTACAATGAGCAGTTCTTC.

The chain links TRBV7-2 to TRBJ1-5; the D is unclear. Per germline, CDR1 SGHTA and CDR2 FQGNSA. V lost 2 bases and J 7 bases, leaving 6 bases between the germline ends. The CDR3 runs to 12 residues. CDR3 nucleotide sequence: TGTGCCAGCAGCTTAATGGGCCAGCCCCAGCATTTT. Translated, it gives CASSLMGQPQHF.

The gene calls are TRBV14 and TRBJ1-3; tentative D call: TRBD1 (6 bases). This CDR3 contains 15 residues. The V gene lost 2 bases and the J gene lost 2 bases, with 10 bases spanning the gap. Germline-derived CDR1 and CDR2 are SGHDN and FVKESK. The CDR3, as DNA: TGTGCCAGCAGCCAAACAGGGTCCGCTGGAAACACCATATATTTT. Protein sequence: CASSQTGSAGNTIYF.

The V and J genes are TRBV5-1 and TRBJ2-7, with 13 nucleotides matching TRBD2. The CDR3 is 15 residues long. V shed 4 bases and J 1 base; nucleotides not matched to a gene: 2. Germline loops: CDR1 SGHRS, CDR2 YFSETQ. The CDR3 here is CASSPTSGGSYEQYF. The CDR3, as DNA: TGCGCCAGCAGCCCGACTAGCGGGGGGTCCTACGAGCAGTACTTC.

The V gene is TRBV4-1, the J gene TRBJ2-5, with 8 bases fitting TRBD1. Germline CDR1 reads MGHRA; CDR2 reads YSYEKL. The CDR3 contains 15 residues. With 11 bases clipped from V and 0 bases from J, the junction kept 11 bases outside the gene matches. The CDR3, as DNA: TGCGCCTTCGGGAAGACAGGGGACTACCAAGAGACCCAGTACTTC. This encodes CAFGKTGDYQETQYF.

V usage is TRBV29-1 and J usage is TRBJ2-7; tentatively, D is TRBD1 (6 bases). V lost 0 bases, J lost 2 bases, and 17 bases lay in between. Germline V CDR1 and CDR2: SQVTM, ANQGSEA. The CDR3 is 16 residues long. CDR3 nucleotides: TGCAGCGTTGAAGATCTTGGATCCGGACAGCCCTACGAGCAGTACTTC. It yields the protein CSVEDLGSGQPYEQYF.

The CDR3 DNA reads TGCGCCAGCAGCGTACAGGGGCCGGGGAACACTGAAGCTTTCTTT. It is translated as CASSVQGPGNTEAFF. The chain employs TRBV5-1 and TRBJ1-1; 7 bases match TRBD1. V was pared by 4 bases and J by 1 base, with 7 bases of the junction left unmatched. This CDR3 contains 15 residues. Germline values: CDR1 SGHRS, CDR2 YFSETQ.

The chain has TRBV2 and TRBJ1-6; TRBD1 matches 7 bases. V was pared by 6 bases and J by 7 bases, with 12 bases of the junction left unmatched. Per the germline V gene, CDR1 is SNHLY and CDR2 is FYNNEI. The CDR3 spans 16 residues. The CDR3 DNA follows: TGTGCCAGCAGCGTCACAGGGGTTTCTGCAAATTCACCCCTCCACTTT. This codes for CASSVTGVSANSPLHF.

Worth noting for this clone: Other DNA sequences of this sample code for an identical CDR3. The rearrangement joins TRBV10-3 to TRBJ2-7, with 9 bases that match TRBD1. After removal of 4 bases from V and 7 bases from J, the junction contained 8 bases not matched to a gene. The CDR3 sequence is 14 residues long. Germline V gives CDR1 ENHRY, CDR2 SYGVKD. CDR3 nucleotides: TGTGCCATCAGTGGTGACAGGGGGAAAGATGAGCAGTACTTC. Protein sequence: CAISGDRGKDEQYF.

The chain employs TRBV18 and TRBJ2-7; D possibly corresponds to TRBD2 (5 bases). CDR1 and CDR2 (germline): KGHSH, LQKENI. Trimming removed 9 bases at V and 6 bases at J, with 18 bases between. This CDR3 contains 13 residues. CDR3 bases: TGTGCCAGTGCAGAACGGGGTTTAGGCGAGCAGTACTTC. Protein: CASAERGLGEQYF.

V is TRBV2 and J is TRBJ1-2; D remains ambiguous. Germline V lookup: CDR1 SNHLY, CDR2 FYNNEI. The CDR3 runs to 13 residues. Trimming took 3 bases from V and 8 from J, leaving 13 bases between them. CDR3 coding DNA: TGTGCCAGCAGTGAGGTAGAGTTAAGCGGCTACACCTTC. It codes for CASSEVELSGYTF.

The chain uses TRBV6-1 and TRBJ1-2; TRBD1 matches at 7 bases. Germline CDR1 MNHNS, CDR2 SASEGT. Germline trimming cut 2 bases from V and 11 bases from J; bases unmatched to any gene: 8. The CDR3 runs to 13 residues. The CDR3 DNA reads as TGTGCCAGCAGTGAAACGACAGGGACTGGGTACACCTTC. It codes for CASSETTGTGYTF.

The chain combines TRBV11-2 with TRBJ2-3; maybe TRBD1 (7 bases). The V gene's germline CDR1 is SGHAT and CDR2 FQNNGV. V was pared by 4 bases and J by 3 bases, with 14 bases between. The CDR3 covers 15 residues. The CDR3 spells CASSSTGTRTDTQYF. CDR3 sequence (DNA): TGTGCCAGCAGCTCGACAGGGACTCGGACAGATACGCAGTATTTT.

As to this clone: A junction end diverges from the germline sequence, so it may reflect a read error. The CDR3 spells CASSQQSRGGSLPHF. The CDR3 DNA is TGTGCCAGCAGCCAGCAATCTCGGGGGGGTTCCCTGCCCCACTTC. The V call is TRBV4-2, the J call TRBJ2-5, with TRBD2 matching over 8 bases. The germline V gene has CDR1 LGHNA and CDR2 YNFKEQ. CDR3 length: 15 residues.